The present entry profiles one TCR beta chain with its context. Its antigen remains unknown. Profiling relied on immunoSEQ multiplex PCR, and the TCRdb table lists in-frame clones only, not all of them. The sample yields approximately 220,000 clones, approximately 80% seen once. The data stem from a study of cytomegalovirus exposure and HLA in healthy donors. Study-wide points: For cytomegalovirus status, the classifier reportedly gave diagnoses with high specificity and sensitivity. Some public TCRs appeared in many individuals, while most sequences were rare. In a later analysis, first-cohort TCR clusters were found to tend to co-occur in the 120 or so validation repertoires.

It was the approximately 120-subject validation cohort, separate from the 666-subject first cohort, to which the donors belonged. The CDR3 extends over 19 amino acids. CDR1 and CDR2 from the germline V gene are LGHNA and YSLEER. V shed 1 base and J 6 bases; nucleotides not matched to a gene: 19. The sequenced material came from PBMCs. This TCR was sampled from a woman between 25 and 40 years old in good health and CMV-seropositive. V gene TRBV4-3 combines with J gene TRBJ2-3; 7 nucleotides match TRBD2. This CDR3 reads CASSQVAEARSWGGDTQYF. CDR3 nucleotide sequence: TGCGCCAGCAGCCAAGTGGCTGAGGCTCGATCGTGGGGGGGGGATACGCAGTATTTT.